The sequence of this T cell receptor beta chain was determined in a study of blood T cell repertoires in COVID-19. The authors' processing: Estimation of nucleated cell counts was performed using reference gene primer amplification. Produced via immunoSEQ multiplex PCR; TCRdb's table is partial and in-frame only. V and J calls and clone size come straight from that table; D and trimming were deduced from the DNA. The repertoire holds 100,000 to 150,000 clones, with roughly 80% as singletons. This sequence originates from a man aged 55 to 70 with acute or convalescent COVID-19. The sequencing sample was made of peripheral blood.

The CDR3 DNA is TGTGCCAGCAGCCCGTTCGGACAGGCGAACACTGAAGCTTTCTTT. Amino acid sequence: CASSPFGQANTEAFF. V usage is TRBV7-9 and J usage is TRBJ1-1; 7 nucleotides line up with TRBD1. Germline CDR1 is SEHNR and CDR2 is FQNEAQ (reference sequence). CDR3 length equals 15 residues. V lost 5 bases, J lost 1 base, and 7 bases stayed unmatched.